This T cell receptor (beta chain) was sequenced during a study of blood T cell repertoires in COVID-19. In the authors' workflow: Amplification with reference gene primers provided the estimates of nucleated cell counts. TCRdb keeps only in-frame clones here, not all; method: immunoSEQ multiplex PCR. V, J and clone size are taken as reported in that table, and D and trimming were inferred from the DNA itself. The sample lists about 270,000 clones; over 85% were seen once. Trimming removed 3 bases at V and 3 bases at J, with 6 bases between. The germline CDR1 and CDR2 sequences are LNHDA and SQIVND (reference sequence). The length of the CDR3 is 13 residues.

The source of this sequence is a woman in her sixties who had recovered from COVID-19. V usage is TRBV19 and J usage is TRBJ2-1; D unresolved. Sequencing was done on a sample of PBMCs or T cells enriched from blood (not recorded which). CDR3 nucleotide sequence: TGTGCCAGTAGTATTAACGGCTACAATGAGCAGTTCTTC. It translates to CASSINGYNEQFF.